This T cell receptor beta chain was captured by sequencing in a study of beta chain features in type 1 diabetes. Background on the study: The examined sorted cells totaled around 100,000,000 across samples. Broader study findings: For Type 1 diabetes patients, all four CD4+ subsets carried TCRB CDR3s that were moderately but significantly shorter.

The germline V gene encodes CDR1 MNHEY and CDR2 SVGAGI. The CDR3 spans 15 residues. V lost 6 bases, J lost 2 bases, and 14 bases lay in between. Naive, central memory, regulatory and stem cell-like memory cells within the CD4+ compartment were sorted using CD45RO/CCR7/CD25/CD127/CD95/CD27. Notes on this clone: Its cognate antigen is unknown.

Investigators reverse transcribed all isolated RNA, so they sequenced expressed TCRB transcripts. The assay was immunoSEQ multiplex PCR, and TCRdb's table has in-frame clones only and misses some. Of under 200,000 clones listed, 9% to 12% were seen once; the top ten hold more than 0.45%. The gene calls are TRBV6-5 and TRBJ1-5; D unresolved. Sequencing input: central memory CD4+ T cells from blood. This TCR was recovered from a man younger than 40 with type 1 diabetes. CDR3 sequence (DNA): TGTGCCAGCAGCTACACTAGCAAGGGCAATCAGCCCCAGCATTTT. Amino acids: CASSYTSKGNQPQHF.